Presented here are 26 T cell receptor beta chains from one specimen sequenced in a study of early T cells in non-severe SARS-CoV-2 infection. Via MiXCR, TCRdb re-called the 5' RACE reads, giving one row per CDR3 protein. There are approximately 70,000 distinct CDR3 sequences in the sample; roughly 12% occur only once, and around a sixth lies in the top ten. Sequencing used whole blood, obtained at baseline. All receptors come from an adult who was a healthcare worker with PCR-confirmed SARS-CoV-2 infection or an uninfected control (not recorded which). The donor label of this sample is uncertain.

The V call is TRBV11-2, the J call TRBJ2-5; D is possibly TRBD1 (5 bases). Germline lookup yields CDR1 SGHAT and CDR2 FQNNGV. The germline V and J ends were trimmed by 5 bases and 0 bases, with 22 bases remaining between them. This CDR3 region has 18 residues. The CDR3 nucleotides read TGTGCCAGCAGCCTAGGGGCACAGATTATAGTGTACCAAGAGACCCAGTACTTC. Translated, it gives CASSLGAQIIVYQETQYF.

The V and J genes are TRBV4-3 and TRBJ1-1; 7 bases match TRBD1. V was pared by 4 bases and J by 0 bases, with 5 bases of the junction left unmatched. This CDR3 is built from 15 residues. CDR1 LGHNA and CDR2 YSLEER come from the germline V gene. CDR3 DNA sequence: TGCGCCAGCAGCCTGGGCAGGGGGATGAACACTGAAGCTTTCTTT. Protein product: CASSLGRGMNTEAFF.

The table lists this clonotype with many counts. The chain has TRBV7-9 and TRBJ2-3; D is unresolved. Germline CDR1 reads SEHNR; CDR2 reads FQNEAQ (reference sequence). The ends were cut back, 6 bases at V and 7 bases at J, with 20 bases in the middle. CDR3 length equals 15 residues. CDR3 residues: CASSHRRKEAHTQYF. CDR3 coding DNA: TGTGCCAGCAGTCACAGAAGAAAAGAGGCCCATACGCAGTATTTT.

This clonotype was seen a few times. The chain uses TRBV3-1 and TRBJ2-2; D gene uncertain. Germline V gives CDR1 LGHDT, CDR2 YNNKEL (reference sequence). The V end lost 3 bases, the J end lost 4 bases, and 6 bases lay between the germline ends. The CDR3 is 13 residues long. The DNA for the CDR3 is TGTGCCAGCAGCCAGACGAGCACCGGGGAGCTGTTTTTT. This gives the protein CASSQTSTGELFF.

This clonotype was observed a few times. CDR3 sequence: CASSLIPSRGYTF. The CDR3 nucleotides read TGTGCCAGCAGTTTAATTCCCAGTCGGGGCTACACCTTC. This sequence joins TRBV12-3 or TRBV12-4 and TRBJ1-2, with no clear D. Trimming removed 2 bases from V and 8 bases from J, with 12 bases in between. The CDR3 covers 13 residues.

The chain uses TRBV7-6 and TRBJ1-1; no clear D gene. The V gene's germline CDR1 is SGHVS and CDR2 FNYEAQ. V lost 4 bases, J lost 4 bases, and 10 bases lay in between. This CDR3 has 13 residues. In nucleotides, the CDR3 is TGTGCCAGCAGCTGGGCGTCGGGCACTGAAGCTTTCTTT. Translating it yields CASSWASGTEAFF.

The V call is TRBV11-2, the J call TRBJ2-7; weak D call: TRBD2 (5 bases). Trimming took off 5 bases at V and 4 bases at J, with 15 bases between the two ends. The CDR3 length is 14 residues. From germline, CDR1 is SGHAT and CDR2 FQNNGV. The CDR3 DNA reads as TGTGCCAGCAGCAACGGGATGGGAGCGTACGAGCAGTACTTC. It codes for CASSNGMGAYEQYF.

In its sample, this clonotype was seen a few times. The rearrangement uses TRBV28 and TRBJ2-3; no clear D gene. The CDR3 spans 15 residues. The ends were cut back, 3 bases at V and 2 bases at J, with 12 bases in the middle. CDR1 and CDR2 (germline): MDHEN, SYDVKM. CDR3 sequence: CASSFDTPYTDTQYF. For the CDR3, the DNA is TGTGCCAGCAGTTTTGACACCCCTTACACAGATACGCAGTATTTT.

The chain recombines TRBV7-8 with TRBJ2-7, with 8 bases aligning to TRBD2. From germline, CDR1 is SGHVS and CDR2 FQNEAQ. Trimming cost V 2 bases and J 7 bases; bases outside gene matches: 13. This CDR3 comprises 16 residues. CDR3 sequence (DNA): TGTGCCAGCAGCTTATTGGATAGCGGGAATTCTGGAGAGCAGTACTTC. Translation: CASSLLDSGNSGEQYF.

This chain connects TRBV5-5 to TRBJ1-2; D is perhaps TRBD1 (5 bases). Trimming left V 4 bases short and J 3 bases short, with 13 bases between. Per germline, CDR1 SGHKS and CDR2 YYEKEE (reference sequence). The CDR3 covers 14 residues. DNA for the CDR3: TGTGCCAGCAGCACCAAGACAGACTACTATGGCTACACCTTC. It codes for CASSTKTDYYGYTF.

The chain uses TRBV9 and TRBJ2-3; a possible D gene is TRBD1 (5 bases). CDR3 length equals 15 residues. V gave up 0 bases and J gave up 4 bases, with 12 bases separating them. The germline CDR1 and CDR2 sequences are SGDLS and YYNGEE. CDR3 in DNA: TGTGCCAGCAGCGTAGAGGGGCGGCAGGCAGATACGCAGTATTTT. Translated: CASSVEGRQADTQYF.

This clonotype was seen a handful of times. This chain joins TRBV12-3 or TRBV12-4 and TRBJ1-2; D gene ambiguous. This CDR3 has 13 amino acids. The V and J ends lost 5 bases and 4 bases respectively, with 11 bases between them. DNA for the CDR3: TGTGCCAGCAGTAGCTCCCCCCTCTATGGCTACACCTTC. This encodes CASSSSPLYGYTF.

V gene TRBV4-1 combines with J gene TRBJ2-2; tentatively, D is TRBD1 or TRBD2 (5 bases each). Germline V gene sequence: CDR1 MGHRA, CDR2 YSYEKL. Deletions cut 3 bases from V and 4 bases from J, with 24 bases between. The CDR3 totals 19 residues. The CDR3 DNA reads TGCGCCAGCAGCCATGGACACAAAGGCAGAGGGCTCATCACCGGGGAGCTGTTTTTT. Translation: CASSHGHKGRGLITGELFF.

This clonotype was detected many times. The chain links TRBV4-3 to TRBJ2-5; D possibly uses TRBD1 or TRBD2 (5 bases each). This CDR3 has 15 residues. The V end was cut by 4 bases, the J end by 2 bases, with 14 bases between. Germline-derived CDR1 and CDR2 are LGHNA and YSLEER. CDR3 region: CASSPGLGVQETQYF. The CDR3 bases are TGCGCCAGCAGCCCGGGGCTGGGGGTACAAGAGACCCAGTACTTC.

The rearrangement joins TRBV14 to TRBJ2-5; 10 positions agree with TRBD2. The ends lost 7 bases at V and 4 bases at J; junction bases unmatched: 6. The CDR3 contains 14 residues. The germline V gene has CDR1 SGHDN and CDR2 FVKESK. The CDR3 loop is CASKLAGSGETQYF. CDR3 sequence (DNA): TGTGCCAGCAAACTAGCGGGAAGCGGAGAGACCCAGTACTTC.

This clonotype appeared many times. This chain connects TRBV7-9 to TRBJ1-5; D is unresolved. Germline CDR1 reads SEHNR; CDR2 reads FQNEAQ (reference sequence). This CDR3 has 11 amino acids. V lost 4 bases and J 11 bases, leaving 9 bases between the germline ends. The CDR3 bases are TGTGCCAGCAGCTCCCACCGAGCCCAGCATTTT. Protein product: CASSSHRAQHF.

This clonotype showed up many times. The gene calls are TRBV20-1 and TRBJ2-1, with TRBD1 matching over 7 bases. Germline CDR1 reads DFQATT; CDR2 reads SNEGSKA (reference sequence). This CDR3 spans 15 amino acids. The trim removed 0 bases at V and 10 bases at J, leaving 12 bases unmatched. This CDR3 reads CSAREARKSGQEQFF. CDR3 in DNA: TGCAGTGCTAGAGAGGCCAGGAAGTCGGGACAGGAGCAGTTCTTC.

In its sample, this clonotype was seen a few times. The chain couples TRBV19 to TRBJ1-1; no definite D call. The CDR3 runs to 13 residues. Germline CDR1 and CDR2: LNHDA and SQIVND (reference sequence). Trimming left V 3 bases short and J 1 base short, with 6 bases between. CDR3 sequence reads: CASSIGKNTEAFF. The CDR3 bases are TGTGCCAGTAGTATTGGGAAGAACACTGAAGCTTTCTTT.

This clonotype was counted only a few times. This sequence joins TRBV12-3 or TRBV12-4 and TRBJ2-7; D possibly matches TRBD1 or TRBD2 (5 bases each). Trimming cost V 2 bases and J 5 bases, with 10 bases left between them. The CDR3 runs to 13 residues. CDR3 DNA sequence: TGTGCCAGCAGTTTAAACGGGGCCCACGAGCAGTACTTC. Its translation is CASSLNGAHEQYF.

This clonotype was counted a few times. This CDR3 is CASSLGQGGFYEQYF. The CDR3 DNA reads TGCGCCAGCAGCCTTGGGCAGGGTGGGTTCTACGAGCAGTACTTC. The rearrangement links TRBV4-3 to TRBJ2-7; tentative D call: TRBD1 (5 bases). Germline V gene data show CDR1 as LGHNA and CDR2 as YSLEER. The CDR3 length is 15 residues. The V and J ends lost 4 bases and 3 bases respectively, with 16 bases between them.

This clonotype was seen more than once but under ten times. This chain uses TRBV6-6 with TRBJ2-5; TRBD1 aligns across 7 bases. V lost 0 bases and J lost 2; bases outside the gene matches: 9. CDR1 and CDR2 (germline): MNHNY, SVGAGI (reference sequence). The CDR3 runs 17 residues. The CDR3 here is CASSYSGYGTEQETQYF. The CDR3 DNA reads TGTGCCAGCAGTTACTCAGGATACGGGACAGAGCAAGAGACCCAGTACTTC.

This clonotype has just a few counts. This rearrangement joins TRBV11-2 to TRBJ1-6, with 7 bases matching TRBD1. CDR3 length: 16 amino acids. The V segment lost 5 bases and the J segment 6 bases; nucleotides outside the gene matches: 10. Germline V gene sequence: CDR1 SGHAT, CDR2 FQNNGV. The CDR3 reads CASSANPTGINSPLHF. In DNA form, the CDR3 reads TGTGCCAGCAGCGCAAACCCGACAGGGATTAATTCACCCCTCCACTTT.

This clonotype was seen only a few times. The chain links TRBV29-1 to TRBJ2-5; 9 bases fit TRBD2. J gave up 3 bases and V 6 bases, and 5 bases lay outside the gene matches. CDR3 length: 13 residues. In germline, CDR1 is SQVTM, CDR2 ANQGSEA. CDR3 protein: CSVSAGGEETQYF. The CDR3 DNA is TGCAGCGTGTCAGCGGGAGGTGAAGAGACCCAGTACTTC.

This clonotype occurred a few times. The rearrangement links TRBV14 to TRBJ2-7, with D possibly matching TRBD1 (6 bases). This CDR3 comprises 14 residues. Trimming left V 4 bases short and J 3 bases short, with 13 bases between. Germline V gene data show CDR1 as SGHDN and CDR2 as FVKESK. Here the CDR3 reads CASSRQQGNYEQYF. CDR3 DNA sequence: TGTGCCAGCAGCCGTCAACAGGGTAACTACGAGCAGTACTTC.

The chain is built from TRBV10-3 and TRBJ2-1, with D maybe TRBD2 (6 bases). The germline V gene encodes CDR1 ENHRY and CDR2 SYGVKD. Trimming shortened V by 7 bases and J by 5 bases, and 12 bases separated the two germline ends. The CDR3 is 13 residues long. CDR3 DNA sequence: TGTGCCATCATGTTAGCGGAAGACAATGAGCAGTTCTTC. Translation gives CAIMLAEDNEQFF.

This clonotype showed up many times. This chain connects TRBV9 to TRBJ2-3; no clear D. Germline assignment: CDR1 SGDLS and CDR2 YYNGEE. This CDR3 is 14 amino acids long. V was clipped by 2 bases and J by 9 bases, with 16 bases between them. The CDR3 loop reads CASSVGSLDGTQYF. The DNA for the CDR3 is TGTGCCAGCAGCGTGGGGTCCCTTGATGGGACGCAGTATTTT. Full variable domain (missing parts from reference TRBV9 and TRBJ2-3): DSGVTQTPKHLITATGQRVTLRCSPRSGDLSVYWYQQSLDQGLQFLIQYYNGEERAKGNILERFSAQQFPDLHSELNLSSLELGDSALYFCASSVGSLDGTQYFGPGTRLTVL.